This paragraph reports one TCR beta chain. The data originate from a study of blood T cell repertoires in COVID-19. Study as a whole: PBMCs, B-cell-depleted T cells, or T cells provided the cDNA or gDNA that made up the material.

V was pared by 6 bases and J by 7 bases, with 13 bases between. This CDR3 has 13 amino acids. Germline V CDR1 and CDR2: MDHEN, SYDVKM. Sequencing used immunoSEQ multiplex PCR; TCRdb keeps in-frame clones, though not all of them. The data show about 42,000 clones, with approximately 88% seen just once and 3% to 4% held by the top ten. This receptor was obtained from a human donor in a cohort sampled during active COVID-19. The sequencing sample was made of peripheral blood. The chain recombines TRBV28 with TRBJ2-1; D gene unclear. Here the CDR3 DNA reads TGTGCCAGCAGCCGAGTCTTGTTTAATGAGCAGTTCTTC. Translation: CASSRVLFNEQFF.